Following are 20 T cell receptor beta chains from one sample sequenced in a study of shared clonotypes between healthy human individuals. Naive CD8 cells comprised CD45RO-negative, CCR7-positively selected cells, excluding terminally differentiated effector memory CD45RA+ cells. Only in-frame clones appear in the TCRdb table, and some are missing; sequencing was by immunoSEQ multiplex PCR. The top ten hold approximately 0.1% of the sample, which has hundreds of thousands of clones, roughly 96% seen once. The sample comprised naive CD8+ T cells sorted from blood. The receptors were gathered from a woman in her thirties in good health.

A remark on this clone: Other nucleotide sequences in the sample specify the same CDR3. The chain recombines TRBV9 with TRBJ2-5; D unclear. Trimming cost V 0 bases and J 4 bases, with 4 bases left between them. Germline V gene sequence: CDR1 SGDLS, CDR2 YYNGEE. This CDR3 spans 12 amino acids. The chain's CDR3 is CASSVAGETQYF. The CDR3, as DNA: TGTGCCAGCAGCGTAGCCGGAGAGACCCAGTACTTC.

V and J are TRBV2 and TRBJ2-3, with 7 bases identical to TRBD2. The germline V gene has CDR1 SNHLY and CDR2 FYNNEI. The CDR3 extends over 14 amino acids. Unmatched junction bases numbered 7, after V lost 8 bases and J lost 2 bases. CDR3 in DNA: TGTGCCAGCGGAGGGAGGGCCATCACAGATACGCAGTATTTT. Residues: CASGGRAITDTQYF.

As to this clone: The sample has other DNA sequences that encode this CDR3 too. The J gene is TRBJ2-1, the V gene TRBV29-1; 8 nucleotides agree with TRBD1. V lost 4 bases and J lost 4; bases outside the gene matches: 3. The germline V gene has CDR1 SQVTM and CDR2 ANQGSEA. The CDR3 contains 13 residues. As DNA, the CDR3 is TGCAGCGTTGGGACAGGGCCGTACAATGAGCAGTTCTTC. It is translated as CSVGTGPYNEQFF.

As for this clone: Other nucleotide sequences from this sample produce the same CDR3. CDR3 in amino acids: CASSSAYEQYF. As DNA, the CDR3 is TGTGCCAGCAGTTCAGCCTACGAGCAGTACTTC. The genes are TRBV27 and TRBJ2-7; D ambiguous. The V end was cut by 4 bases, the J end by 2 bases, with 3 bases between. The CDR3 contains 11 residues. In germline, CDR1 is MNHEY, CDR2 SMNVEV (reference sequence).

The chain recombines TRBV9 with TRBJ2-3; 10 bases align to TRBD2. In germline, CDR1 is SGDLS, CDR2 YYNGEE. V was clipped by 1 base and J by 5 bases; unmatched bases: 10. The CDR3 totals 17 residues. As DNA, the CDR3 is TGTGCCAGCAGCGTACCTAGCGGGAGCTCAGCGGGAGATACGCAGTATTTT. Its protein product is CASSVPSGSSAGDTQYF.

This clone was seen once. As DNA, the CDR3 is TGTGCCAGCAGCTCCGGGGGTTATAATTCACCCCTCCACTTT. Its protein is CASSSGGYNSPLHF. The chain employs TRBV5-6 and TRBJ1-6; tentatively, D is TRBD1 (5 bases). The V and J ends lost 3 bases and 4 bases respectively, with 8 bases between them. CDR1 and CDR2 (germline): SGHDT, YYEEEE. CDR3 size: 14 residues.

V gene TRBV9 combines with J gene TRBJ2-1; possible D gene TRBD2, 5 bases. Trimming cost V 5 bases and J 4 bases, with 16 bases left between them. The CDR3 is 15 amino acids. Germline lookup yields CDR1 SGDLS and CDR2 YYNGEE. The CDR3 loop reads CASRPGLSEYNEQFF. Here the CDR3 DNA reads TGTGCCAGCAGACCCGGACTGTCCGAATACAATGAGCAGTTCTTC.

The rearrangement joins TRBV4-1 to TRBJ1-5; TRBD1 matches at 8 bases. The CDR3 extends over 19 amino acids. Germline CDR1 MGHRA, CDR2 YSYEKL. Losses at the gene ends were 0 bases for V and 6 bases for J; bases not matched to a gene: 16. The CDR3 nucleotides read TGCGCCAGCAGCCAAGATTGGAGGACAGGGAGAACCCGCGGTCAGCCCCAGCATTTT. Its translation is CASSQDWRTGRTRGQPQHF.

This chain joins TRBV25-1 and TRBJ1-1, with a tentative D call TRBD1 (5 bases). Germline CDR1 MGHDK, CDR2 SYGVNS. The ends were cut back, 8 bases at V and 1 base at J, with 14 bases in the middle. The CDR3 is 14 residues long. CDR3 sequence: CASQEGTSNTEAFF. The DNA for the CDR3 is TGTGCCAGCCAGGAAGGGACCTCGAACACTGAAGCTTTCTTT.

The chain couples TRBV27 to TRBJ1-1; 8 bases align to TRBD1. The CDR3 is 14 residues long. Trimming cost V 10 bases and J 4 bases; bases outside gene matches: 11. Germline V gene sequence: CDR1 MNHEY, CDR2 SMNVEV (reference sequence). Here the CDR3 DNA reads TGTGCCACCGCACCGACAGGGGCGATCACTGAAGCTTTCTTT. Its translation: CATAPTGAITEAFF.

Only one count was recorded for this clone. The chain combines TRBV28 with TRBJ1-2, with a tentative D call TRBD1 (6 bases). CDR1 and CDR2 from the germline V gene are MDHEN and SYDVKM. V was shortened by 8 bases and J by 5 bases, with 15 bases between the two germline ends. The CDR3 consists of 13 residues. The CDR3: CASCPRGHYGYTF. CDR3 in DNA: TGTGCCAGCTGCCCTCGGGGACATTATGGCTACACCTTC.

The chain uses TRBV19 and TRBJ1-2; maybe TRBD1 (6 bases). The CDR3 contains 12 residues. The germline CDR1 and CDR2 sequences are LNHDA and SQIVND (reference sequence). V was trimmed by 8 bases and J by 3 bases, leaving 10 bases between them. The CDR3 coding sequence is TGTGCCAGTGGAGGACAGCACTATGGCTACACCTTC. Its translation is CASGGQHYGYTF.

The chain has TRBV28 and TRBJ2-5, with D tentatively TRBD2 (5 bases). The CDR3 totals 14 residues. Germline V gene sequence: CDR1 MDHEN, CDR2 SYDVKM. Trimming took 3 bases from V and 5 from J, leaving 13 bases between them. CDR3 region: CASSLGVLTETQYF. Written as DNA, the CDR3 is TGTGCCAGCAGTTTGGGAGTTTTAACGGAGACCCAGTACTTC.

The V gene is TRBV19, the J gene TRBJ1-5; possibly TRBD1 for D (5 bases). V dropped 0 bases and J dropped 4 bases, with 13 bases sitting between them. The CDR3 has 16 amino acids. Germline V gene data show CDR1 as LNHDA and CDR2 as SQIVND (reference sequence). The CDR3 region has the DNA TGTGCCAGTAGTATAGAGTCTAACAGGATTAATCAGCCCCAGCATTTT. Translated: CASSIESNRINQPQHF.

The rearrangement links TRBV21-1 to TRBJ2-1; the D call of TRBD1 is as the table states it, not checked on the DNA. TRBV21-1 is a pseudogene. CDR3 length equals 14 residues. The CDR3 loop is CASSTDRGFNEQFF. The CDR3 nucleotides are TGTGCCAGCAGCACTGATAGGGGTTTTAATGAGCAGTTCTTC.

CDR3 coding DNA: TGTGCCAGCAGTCCCCGGGACTTCCGCTACAATGAGCAGTTCTTC. This codes for CASSPRDFRYNEQFF. The chain links TRBV27 to TRBJ2-1; maybe TRBD2 (6 bases). Germline-derived CDR1 and CDR2 are MNHEY and SMNVEV (reference sequence). With 5 bases removed from V and 3 bases from J, the gap between germline ends came to 14 bases. The CDR3 extends over 15 amino acids.

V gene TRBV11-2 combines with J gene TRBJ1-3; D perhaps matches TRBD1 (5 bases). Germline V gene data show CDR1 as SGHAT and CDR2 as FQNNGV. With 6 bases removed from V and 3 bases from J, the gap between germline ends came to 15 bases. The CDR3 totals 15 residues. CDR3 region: CASSPSGEVGNTIYF. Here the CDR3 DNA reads TGTGCCAGCAGTCCCTCGGGGGAGGTTGGAAACACCATATATTTT.

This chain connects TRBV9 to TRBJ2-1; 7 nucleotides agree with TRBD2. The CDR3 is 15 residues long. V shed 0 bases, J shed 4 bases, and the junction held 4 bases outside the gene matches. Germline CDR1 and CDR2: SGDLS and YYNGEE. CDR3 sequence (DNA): TGTGCCAGCAGCGTAGGAAGCGGGGCTTACAATGAGCAGTTCTTC. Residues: CASSVGSGAYNEQFF.

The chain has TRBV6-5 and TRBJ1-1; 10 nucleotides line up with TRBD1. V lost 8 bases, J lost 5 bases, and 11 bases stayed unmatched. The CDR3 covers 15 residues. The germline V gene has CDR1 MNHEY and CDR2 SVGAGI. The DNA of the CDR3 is TGTGCCAGCCCCCACCCGGGACAGGGGACAACTGAAGCTTTCTTT. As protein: CASPHPGQGTTEAFF.

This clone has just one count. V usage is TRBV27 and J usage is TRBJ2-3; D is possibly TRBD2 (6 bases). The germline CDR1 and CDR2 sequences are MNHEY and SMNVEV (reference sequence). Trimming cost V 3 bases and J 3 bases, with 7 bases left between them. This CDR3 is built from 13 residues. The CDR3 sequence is CASSLLATDTQYF. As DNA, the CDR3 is TGTGCCAGCAGTTTGCTAGCGACAGATACGCAGTATTTT.